A single sample is the source of the 11 T cell receptor beta chains below, sequenced in a study of sequential checkpoint blockade in melanoma. Assay used: immunoSEQ multiplex PCR; TCRdb lists only in-frame clones, some missing. The repertoire consists of over 15,000 clones, with around 66% occurring once and the leading ten covering over 9.5%. The treatment denotes: randomized to nivolumab then ipilimumab (arm A) or the reverse (arm B). This material consisted of CD8+ T cells sorted from blood (inferred from file names), taken from a patient given nivolumab and ipilimumab in sequence. The receptors shown here come from a human donor with melanoma.

This clone was found a few times. The chain has TRBV7-3 and TRBJ1-1; D unclear. The V end lost 2 bases, the J end lost 4 bases, and 8 bases lay between the germline ends. CDR1 is SGHTA, CDR2 FQGTGA, per germline. The CDR3 is made up of 13 amino acids. The chain's CDR3 is CASSLGSSTEAFF. The CDR3 DNA is TGTGCCAGCAGCTTAGGGAGTAGCACTGAAGCTTTCTTT.

The rearrangement links TRBV7-9 to TRBJ1-2; 9 bases are a match to TRBD1. J gave up 7 bases and V 6 bases, and 12 bases lay outside the gene matches. This CDR3 is 15 amino acids long. CDR1 is SEHNR, CDR2 FQNEAQ, per germline (reference sequence). The CDR3 region is CASRQDTGGAGGYTF. The CDR3 DNA reads as TGTGCCAGCAGACAAGATACAGGGGGCGCAGGTGGCTACACCTTC.

As regards this clone: At the DNA level, this CDR3 is encoded by other sequences in the same sample as well. The CDR3 nucleotides are TGTGCCAGCAGCTTACCAGGGGACTACGAGCAGTACTTC. Protein product: CASSLPGDYEQYF. The V call is TRBV7-9, the J call TRBJ2-7; tentative D call: TRBD1 (6 bases). Germline V gives CDR1 SEHNR, CDR2 FQNEAQ (reference sequence). The CDR3 contains 13 residues. The V and J ends lost 2 bases and 3 bases respectively, with 8 bases between them.

V is TRBV27 and J is TRBJ2-3; TRBD2 agrees at 7 bases. The CDR3 loop spans 13 amino acids. V trimming: 6 bases; J trimming: 11 bases; junction bases outside the gene matches: 11. The germline CDR1 and CDR2 sequences are MNHEY and SMNVEV (reference sequence). The CDR3 loop reads CASSKLFAGEQYF. CDR3 bases: TGTGCCAGCAGCAAGCTATTCGCGGGGGAGCAGTATTTT.

The chain combines TRBV6-1 with TRBJ1-3; D unclear. The CDR3 is 15 amino acids. Trimming shortened V by 0 bases and J by 7 bases, and 13 bases separated the two germline ends. CDR1 is MNHNS and CDR2 is SASEGT in the germline V gene. Written as DNA, the CDR3 is TGTGCCAGCAGTGAAGCGGTCAGTCTGGTTAACACCATATATTTT. As protein: CASSEAVSLVNTIYF.

This chain joins TRBV4-3 and TRBJ1-2, with 7 positions matching TRBD1. The CDR3 has 14 amino acids. CDR1 is LGHNA and CDR2 is YSLEER in the germline V gene. V shed 4 bases, J shed 4 bases, and the junction held 6 bases outside the gene matches. CDR3 nucleotides: TGCGCCAGCAGCCCTCGACAGGGAGGCTATGGCTACACCTTC. Protein product: CASSPRQGGYGYTF.

The chain has TRBV4-3 and TRBJ2-7, with 10 nucleotides matching TRBD1. J was trimmed by 2 bases and V by 5 bases; bases with no gene match: 9. Germline V gives CDR1 LGHNA, CDR2 YSLEER. This CDR3 has 16 amino acids. CDR3 bases: TGCGCCAGCAGCTATTCAGGGACAGGGGAAGCCTACGAGCAGTACTTC. Translating it yields CASSYSGTGEAYEQYF.

The chain combines TRBV6-5 with TRBJ2-3; 7 bases fit TRBD2. The V gene end was trimmed by 2 bases and the J gene end by 7 bases; junction bases not matched to a gene: 9. The CDR3 length is 15 residues. CDR1 MNHEY and CDR2 SVGAGI come from the germline V gene. The CDR3 nucleotides read TGTGCCAGCAGTTACCCAGGACTAGATGGGAATACGCAGTATTTT. Its protein product is CASSYPGLDGNTQYF.

V is TRBV13 and J is TRBJ2-7; 7 bases fit TRBD1. The V and J ends lost 4 bases and 0 bases, in that order; junction bases with no gene match: 3. The germline CDR1 and CDR2 sequences are PRHDT and FYEKMQ (reference sequence). There are 14 residues in the CDR3. The CDR3 nucleotides read TGTGCCAGCAGCTCTAGGGACAGCTCCTACGAGCAGTACTTC. Protein: CASSSRDSSYEQYF.

This sequence joins TRBV5-6 and TRBJ1-1, with TRBD1 matching 7 bases. The CDR3 runs 13 residues. Germline-derived CDR1 and CDR2 are SGHDT and YYEEEE. The V segment lost 0 bases and the J segment 10 bases; nucleotides outside the gene matches: 6. The CDR3 loop reads CASSLGTGLGAFF. The CDR3 bases are TGTGCCAGCAGCTTGGGGACAGGCCTCGGAGCTTTCTTT.

The gene calls are TRBV27 and TRBJ1-2, with a tentative D call TRBD1 (5 bases). This CDR3 has 16 amino acids. The ends were cut back, 5 bases at V and 4 bases at J, with 20 bases in the middle. Germline CDR1 reads MNHEY; CDR2 reads SMNVEV (reference sequence). CDR3 nucleotide sequence: TGTGCCAGCAGTGCCCATAGGGGATTGACAGCCTATGGCTACACCTTC. This translates into CASSAHRGLTAYGYTF.